This T cell receptor (beta chain) emerged from a study of shared clonotypes between healthy human individuals. The overall study: A couple of women and a few men aged 18 to 49 served as donors.

Whole-study results and caveats: As a rule, naive subsets had a larger estimated richness than memory subsets. Non-shared clonotypes had lower generation probabilities than those shared by all four donors.

This clone occurred once. Its antigen is undetermined. Assay runs were performed at deep level. Clones were sequenced by immunoSEQ multiplex PCR, and TCRdb holds only the in-frame ones, with some missing. Among hundreds of thousands of clones listed, about 97% were seen once. Between the trimmed V and J ends, which lost 6 bases and 4 bases, there was a span of 10 bases. Germline V gives CDR1 DFQATT, CDR2 SNEGSKA (reference sequence). This CDR3 has 11 amino acids. The chain employs TRBV20-1 and TRBJ2-7, with a weak D call TRBD2 (5 bases). Sequencing was done on a sample of memory CD8+ T cells sorted from blood. The subset is: CD45RO+ cells pooled with CCR7-negative TemRA cells. This clonotype was obtained from a man aged 25 to 40 in good health. The CDR3 protein is CSAVEGYEQYF. Written as DNA, the CDR3 is TGCAGTGCAGTAGAGGGATACGAGCAGTACTTC.